This TCR beta chain is from a study of blood T cells in healthy people across ages. This clonotype occurred a few times. Antigen unknown. The authors ran a second PCR of 7 to 11 cycles using a sample-barcoded 5' primer and a J-beta primer mix. Every cDNA molecule carried a tag from a template-switch adaptor bearing 12 random nucleotides. TCRdb re-called the 5' RACE reads with MiXCR, one entry per CDR3 protein. The sample holds 1.5 million to 2 million distinct CDR3 sequences, roughly 52% seen once. Findings of the study overall: The study found more naive CD4+ cells and higher diversity in long-lived than aged donors. Naive and antigen-experienced cells were not separated, limiting conclusive comparison.

The CDR3 runs to 15 residues. Per the germline V gene, CDR1 is SGHTA and CDR2 is FQGNSA. J lost 6 bases, V lost 3 bases, and 6 bases had no gene match. The rearrangement uses TRBV7-2 and TRBJ1-5; 9 nucleotides line up with TRBD1. Sequencing was done on a sample of blood. The TCR sequence derives from a woman aged 40 to 50 in good health. CDR3 protein: CASSFDRGSGQPQHF. The CDR3 nucleotides read TGTGCCAGCAGCTTCGACAGGGGGTCTGGTCAGCCCCAGCATTTT.